The 8 T cell receptor beta chains listed next were all sequenced from one sample in a study of type 1 regulatory T cells. One entry per CDR3 protein, called by TCRdb with MiXCR from the reads. The table includes about 24,000 distinct CDR3 sequences, over 40% detected once. These TCRs' antigens remain unknown. The sequencing sample was made of cultured T cells, either the whole culture or a sorted T cell fraction (not recorded which). These receptors were taken from a human donor in good health.

In its sample, this clonotype was seen a few times. V gene TRBV24-1 combines with J gene TRBJ2-5; no reliable D call. Germline V gene lookup returns CDR1 KGHDR and CDR2 SFDVKD. The CDR3 covers 13 residues. V lost 2 bases and J lost 5, with 8 bases in between. In DNA, the CDR3 is TGTGCCACCAGTGATTCCAGGATGGAGACCCAGTACTTC. Encoded protein: CATSDSRMETQYF.

This clonotype was seen a handful of times. V and J are TRBV11-2 and TRBJ2-7; perhaps TRBD2 as D (7 bases). The germline V gene encodes CDR1 SGHAT and CDR2 FQNNGV. The CDR3 runs to 16 residues. The V end lost 6 bases, the J end lost 5 bases, and 23 bases lay between the germline ends. Written as DNA, the CDR3 is TGTGCCAGCAGTTGGGGGGGAGGGGGAATTGTGAACGAGCAGTACTTC. Its protein product is CASSWGGGGIVNEQYF.

The rearrangement links TRBV7-2 to TRBJ2-2, with D maybe TRBD2 (7 bases). CDR1 is SGHTA, CDR2 FQGNSA, per germline. The V and J ends lost 4 bases and 6 bases respectively, with 15 bases between them. The CDR3 runs 15 residues. The CDR3 loop reads CASSSRGGTAGELFF. The CDR3 coding sequence is TGTGCCAGCAGCTCGAGGGGGGGAACGGCCGGGGAGCTGTTTTTT.

The chain couples TRBV5-1 to TRBJ2-5, with D possibly matching TRBD2 (6 bases). Germline V gives CDR1 SGHRS, CDR2 YFSETQ. This CDR3 spans 14 amino acids. Trimming shortened V by 0 bases and J by 4 bases, and 10 bases separated the two germline ends. CDR3 DNA sequence: TGCGCCAGCAGCTTGGTTTCGGGGGTAGAGACCCAGTACTTC. Its protein is CASSLVSGVETQYF.

The chain carries TRBV20-1 and TRBJ1-1; a weak D match, TRBD1 (5 bases). CDR3 length: 14 amino acids. Germline-derived CDR1 and CDR2 are DFQATT and SNEGSKA (reference sequence). V lost 0 bases and J 6 bases, leaving 14 bases between the germline ends. The CDR3 here is CSARDSQGGAEAFF. CDR3 nucleotides: TGCAGTGCTAGAGATTCTCAGGGAGGCGCTGAAGCTTTCTTT.

This rearrangement joins TRBV20-1 to TRBJ1-3; weak D call: TRBD1 (5 bases). The CDR3 contains 16 residues. The V and J ends lost 3 bases and 0 bases respectively, with 15 bases between them. Germline V gives CDR1 DFQATT, CDR2 SNEGSKA (reference sequence). The CDR3 is CSASRGYRSSGNTIYF. The CDR3 region has the DNA TGCAGTGCTAGTCGCGGGTACAGGAGCTCTGGAAACACCATATATTTT.

J is TRBJ2-5 and V is TRBV2; 8 nucleotides align to TRBD1. V was clipped by 10 bases and J by 5 bases; unmatched bases: 12. This CDR3 is built from 14 residues. Germline CDR1 SNHLY, CDR2 FYNNEI. CDR3 sequence reads: CATQGASAVETQYF. The CDR3 DNA follows: TGTGCCACCCAGGGGGCGTCGGCGGTTGAGACCCAGTACTTC.

The chain combines TRBV6-6 with TRBJ1-1, with 7 bases that match TRBD1. The CDR3 contains 14 residues. The germline CDR1 and CDR2 sequences are MNHNY and SVGAGI (reference sequence). The V and J ends lost 6 bases and 0 bases, in that order; junction bases with no gene match: 4. The CDR3 nucleotides read TGTGCCAGCAGCAAGACAGGGATGAACACTGAAGCTTTCTTT. It yields the protein CASSKTGMNTEAFF.